The 12 T cell receptor beta chains below were found in one sample sequenced in a study of blood T cells in healthy people across ages (dated by TCRdb to the mid-2010s). The library was generated by 5' RACE. The sequencer listed for this sample is Illumina HiSeq 2500. The second PCR ran for roughly 7 to 12 cycles and used a J-beta primer mix along with a sample-barcoded 5' primer. The public sequencing data were trimmed at Q25 with fastp and processed into clonotypes with MiXCR by TCRdb, which kept only in-frame beta chains. Identical CDR3 proteins give one entry, which carries the most common genes and DNA. For this sample there are about 1.7 million distinct CDR3 sequences; 28% appear just once. The ten top clones hold over 7% of the sample. The sample consisted of blood. The receptor source for this set is a woman in her twenties or thirties in good health.

Note on this clonotype: This sequence may be a read error, since a much larger clone differs from it by one base. The chain links TRBV4-3 to TRBJ2-7; maybe TRBD1 (6 bases). The end of the DNA fits TRBJ2-5 better, so the J call may be wrong. The CDR3 is 13 residues long. The germline V gene has CDR1 LGHNA and CDR2 YSLEER. CDR3 in DNA: TGCGCCAGCAGCCACGCAGGGGAGGAGACCCAGTACTTC. Translated: CASSHAGEETQYF.

J is TRBJ1-2 and V is TRBV7-2; 7 bases line up with TRBD1. The junction had 12 bases not matched to a gene; V was cut back by 5 bases and J by 6 bases. From germline, CDR1 is SGHTA and CDR2 FQGNSA. There are 15 residues in the CDR3. This CDR3 reads CASSQSTGIVDGYTF. The CDR3 bases are TGTGCCAGCAGCCAATCGACAGGGATAGTGGATGGCTACACCTTC.

This clonotype has more than one count but fewer than ten. V usage is TRBV7-2 and J usage is TRBJ1-1, with TRBD1 matching over 7 bases. This CDR3 region has 14 residues. Losses at the gene ends were 4 bases for V and 5 bases for J; bases not matched to a gene: 7. From germline, CDR1 is SGHTA and CDR2 FQGNSA. The CDR3 DNA reads TGTGCCAGCAGCTGGGCAGGGGGGGGAACTGAAGCTTTCTTT. Protein product: CASSWAGGGTEAFF.

The sample holds a few counts of this clonotype. The chain carries TRBV20-1 and TRBJ2-1, with D possibly TRBD2 on 7 matching bases. Per germline, CDR1 DFQATT and CDR2 SNEGSKA (reference sequence). Trimming stripped 6 bases from V and 3 bases from J, with 15 bases between. This CDR3 contains 14 residues. The CDR3 here is CSARTGGYYNEQFF. The CDR3 nucleotides read TGCAGTGCGCGAACGGGGGGCTACTACAATGAGCAGTTCTTC.

In regard to this clonotype: Since a much larger clone is just one base distant, this may be a read error. The chain has TRBV2 and TRBJ2-7, with a possible D match to TRBD1 (5 bases). V was trimmed by 9 bases and J by 3 bases, leaving 12 bases between them. The CDR3 loop spans 12 amino acids. Germline values: CDR1 SNHLY, CDR2 FYNNEI. CDR3 in DNA: TGTGCCAGTACGGACACTAACTACGAGCAGTACTTC. Its protein is CASTDTNYEQYF.

This clonotype was seen repeatedly, ten times or more. The chain carries TRBV4-1 and TRBJ2-7; TRBD1 aligns across 7 bases. Trimming took 2 bases from V and 0 from J; bases not matched to a gene: 7. This CDR3 region has 16 residues. The germline V gene encodes CDR1 MGHRA and CDR2 YSYEKL. The CDR3, as DNA: TGCGCCAGCAGCCAATCCTACAGGGGTGGCTCCTACGAGCAGTACTTC. Amino acid sequence: CASSQSYRGGSYEQYF.

This chain links TRBV4-1 with TRBJ2-5; a possible D gene is TRBD2 (6 bases). The germline V gene has CDR1 MGHRA and CDR2 YSYEKL. The CDR3 runs to 14 residues. V lost 3 bases to trimming and J lost 4 bases, with 12 bases between them. DNA for the CDR3: TGCGCCAGCAGCCACCCGGGGGTGGGAGAGACCCAGTACTTC. Protein product: CASSHPGVGETQYF.

This chain uses TRBV20-1 with TRBJ2-1; no reliable D call. CDR3 length: 11 amino acids. Trimming removed 6 bases at V and 5 bases at J, with 8 bases between. CDR1 and CDR2 (germline): DFQATT, SNEGSKA (reference sequence). The CDR3 sequence: CSANRNNEQFF. The CDR3 DNA is TGCAGTGCGAACAGAAACAATGAGCAGTTCTTC.

This clonotype was seen ten or more times. CDR3: CASIAAEGPLYEQYF. The CDR3 DNA follows: TGTGCCAGCATCGCGGCGGAGGGGCCACTCTACGAGCAGTACTTC. The rearrangement joins TRBV5-4 to TRBJ2-7; D perhaps matches TRBD2 (6 bases). CDR3 size: 15 residues. Between the trimmed V and J ends, which lost 6 bases and 3 bases, there was a span of 19 bases. CDR1 is SGHNT and CDR2 is YYREEE in the germline V gene (reference sequence).

This clonotype was recorded a few times. V is TRBV27 and J is TRBJ2-5; 10 positions agree with TRBD1. The assigned J gene may be wrong: the sequence end matches TRBJ2-7 better. The CDR3 has 13 amino acids. Germline V gene lookup returns CDR1 MNHEY and CDR2 SMNVEV (reference sequence). The CDR3 reads CASPGQGFSEQYF. CDR3 DNA sequence: TGTGCCAGTCCGGGACAGGGGTTCTCCGAGCAGTACTTC.

This clonotype has at least ten counts. The gene calls are TRBV28 and TRBJ2-5; 11 bases are shared with TRBD2. J was trimmed by 6 bases and V by 5 bases; bases with no gene match: 14. CDR1 and CDR2 (germline): MDHEN, SYDVKM. The CDR3 is made up of 17 amino acids. CDR3 sequence: CASSPTLPSGGRQTQYF. In DNA, the CDR3 is TGTGCCAGCAGTCCGACCCTTCCTAGCGGGGGGCGGCAGACCCAGTACTTC.

For this clonotype: This may stem from a read error, because a much larger clone lies one nucleotide away. The J gene is TRBJ2-3, the V gene TRBV7-2; maybe TRBD1 (5 bases). The CDR3 loop spans 15 amino acids. Trimming shortened V by 1 base and J by 6 bases, and 14 bases separated the two germline ends. The germline V gene has CDR1 SGHTA and CDR2 FQGNSA. In DNA form, the CDR3 reads TGTACCAGCAGCTTAGAGATGGCAGGGTGGGATACGCAGTATTTT. Amino acid sequence: CTSSLEMAGWDTQYF.